This entry describes one T cell receptor beta chain. The antigen is undetermined. The time point is: pretreatment peripheral blood. The entry originates in a study of PD-L1 blockade in urothelial cancer. The wider study: Blood samples had a median of approximately 150,000 T cells, 80,000 to 100,000 unique TCRs, and clonality more than 0.075.

This table comes from immunoSEQ multiplex PCR, and its TCRdb copy is limited to in-frame clones, with some not included. The sample lists some 63,000 clones; roughly 79% were seen once. Study-wide findings and caveats: Durable benefit was linked to greater 3-week expansion of tumor-associated blood clones.

Trimming removed 7 bases from V and 3 bases from J, with 10 bases in between. Germline V CDR1 and CDR2: WNHNN, SYGVQD (reference sequence). This CDR3 is 13 amino acids long. This TCR came from a man in his sixties or seventies with urothelial cancer. The chain carries TRBV10-1 and TRBJ2-1; D is possibly TRBD1 (6 bases). The input for sequencing was PBMCs, taken around atezolizumab (anti-PD-L1) treatment. CDR3 DNA sequence: TGCGCCAGCACACAGGGTGTCTACAATGAGCAGTTCTTC. This sequence encodes CASTQGVYNEQFF.